This T cell receptor (beta chain) was recorded in a study of Tregs in tolerant kidney transplant recipients. Some clones are missing from TCRdb's copy, which holds only in-frame ones; the method was immunoSEQ multiplex PCR. The repertoire holds roughly 20,000 clones, with 50% to 70% as singletons. To note about this clone: The antigen remains undetermined.

Study-wide results and caveats: The most relevant donor-specific Treg TCRbeta repertoire apparently came from expansion with activated donor B cells.

The sample comprised Tregs from blood cultured with allogeneic cells. The receptor was derived from a human donor in good health.

DNA of the CDR3: TGTGCCAGCAGCCCCCGTCGGGGATTAGGCAATCAGCCCCAGCATTTT. It is translated as CASSPRRGLGNQPQHF. The rearrangement links TRBV5-6 to TRBJ1-5; D remains unclear. Per the germline V gene, CDR1 is SGHDT and CDR2 is YYEEEE. V lost 4 bases and J 2 bases, leaving 16 bases between the germline ends. The CDR3 loop spans 16 amino acids.